The T cell receptor beta chain described here comes from a study of blood T cell repertoires in COVID-19. Study at large: COVID-19 samples, acute and convalescent, were from the United States, Italy and Spain. From T cells, B-cell-depleted T cells, or PBMCs came the material, which was cDNA or gDNA.

Source study methods: For nucleated cells, counts were estimated from reference gene primer amplification. Sequencing was performed with immunoSEQ multiplex PCR; in TCRdb, only in-frame clones are kept and a portion is missing. V and J calls and clone size come straight from that table; D and trimming were deduced from the DNA. This table holds more than 70,000 clones, 90% found once. Trimming removed 4 bases from V and 5 bases from J; junction bases left unmatched: 8. The CDR3 is 14 residues long. The germline V gene encodes CDR1 SGHRS and CDR2 YFSETQ. This receptor was identified in a woman aged 18-29 years with acute or convalescent COVID-19. The chain uses TRBV5-1 and TRBJ2-7; TRBD1 matches at 8 bases. The sample was peripheral blood. CDR3 bases: TGCGCCAGCAGCGGGGGACAGGTTGAGGACGAGCAGTACTTC. Protein sequence: CASSGGQVEDEQYF.